This T cell receptor beta chain was profiled in a study of regulatory T cells in long-lasting Graves disease. Study observations and caveats: Analysis covered peripheral blood alone, not thyroid tissue.

V lost 2 bases and J lost 9; bases outside the gene matches: 5. Germline V gives CDR1 GTSNPN, CDR2 SVGIG (reference sequence). CDR3 size: 12 residues. This clonotype was recorded a few times. The antigen remains unidentified. Time point reported: newly diagnosed GD, antithyroid drugs for less than 3 months. Extracted PBMC RNA gave rise to the TCR library. Investigators prepared the TCR beta libraries by applying iRepertoire HTBI primers and Arm-PCR of CDR3 regions. TCRdb re-derived calls from the multiplex PCR reads in MiXCR, one entry per CDR3 protein. The profile shows 420,000 or so distinct CDR3 sequences, roughly 15% of them singletons. These data were also reused for a study on T cells in Graves' hyperthyroidism and ophthalmopathy.

The gene calls are TRBV30 and TRBJ2-3, with 7 bases lining up with TRBD2. The sample was peripheral blood mononuclear cells (PBMCs), taken at new diagnosis, from a patient treated with antithyroid drugs. This sequence originates from a woman between 18 and 30 years old with Graves disease. Here the CDR3 reads CAWSQLAATQYF. In nucleotides, the CDR3 is TGTGCCTGGAGTCAGCTAGCGGCGACGCAGTATTTT.